This is a list of T cell receptor beta chains from one sample in a study of STAT3 mutations in large granular lymphocyte leukemia. Sequenced by immunoSEQ multiplex PCR; TCRdb stores in-frame clones only, minus some. This table holds roughly 25,000 clones, approximately 94% found once. The source material was peripheral blood mononuclear cells. These receptors were obtained from a man in his forties with T-cell large granular lymphocyte leukemia. Some clones in this sample may be carry-over from other donors' samples. Both conserved end residues are part of each CDR3. A D gene is named only where the DNA matches it firmly. The listing skips clone size in some rows; elsewhere it reads once, few, many or a size class.

abundance	j_gene	d_gene	v_gene	CDR3aa	CDR3nt
-	TRBJ2-2	-	TRBV19	CASSRQGRDTGELFF	TGTGCCAGTAGTAGACAAGGGCGGGACACCGGGGAGCTGTTTTTT
-	TRBJ2-2	-	TRBV7-9	CASSISGETGELFF	TGTGCCAGCAGCATATCGGGAGAGACCGGGGAGCTGTTTTTT
-	TRBJ2-3	TRBD2	TRBV30	CAWVHSGVTTDTQYF	TGTGCCTGGGTGCATAGCGGGGTGACCACAGATACGCAGTATTTT
-	TRBJ1-1	-	TRBV27	CASRENTEAFF	TGTGCCAGCAGGGAGAACACTGAAGCTTTCTTT
-	TRBJ1-5	-	TRBV18	CASSKGRDQPQHF	TGTGCCAGCTCAAAGGGCCGGGATCAGCCCCAGCATTTT
-	TRBJ2-5	TRBD1	TRBV30	CAWSRDSQETQYF	TGTGCCTGGAGTCGGGACAGTCAAGAGACCCAGTACTTC
-	TRBJ2-1	TRBD2	TRBV9	CASSVETGGYNEQFF	TGTGCCAGCAGCGTAGAGACGGGGGGGTACAATGAGCAGTTCTTC
-	TRBJ2-4	-	TRBV5-1	CASSLSQGPQYF	TGCGCCAGCAGCTTGTCGCAGGGGCCTCAGTACTTC
-	TRBJ2-3	-	TRBV19	CASSMQGTDTQYF	TGTGCCAGTAGTATGCAGGGCACAGATACGCAGTATTTT
-	TRBJ2-5	TRBD1	TRBV6-6	CASSPTGHQETQYF	TGTGCCAGCAGTCCGACAGGGCACCAAGAGACCCAGTACTTC
-	TRBJ1-6	-	TRBV7-2	CASSLELANPLHF	TGTGCCAGCAGCTTAGAGTTGGCGAATCCCCTCCACTTT
-	TRBJ2-4	TRBD1	TRBV10-1	CAIIMGDRRLAKNIQYF	TGCGCCATCATCATGGGGGACAGGCGTTTAGCCAAAAACATTCAGTACTTC
-	TRBJ1-2	-	TRBV9	CASSVGQANYGYTF	TGTGCCAGCAGCGTAGGACAGGCTAACTATGGCTACACCTTC
-	TRBJ2-7	-	TRBV14	CASSLGGYYEQYF	TGTGCCAGCAGCCTAGGGGGTTATTACGAGCAGTACTTC
-	TRBJ1-5	-	TRBV4-3	CASSPRDDSNQPQHF	TGCGCCAGCAGCCCCCGGGACGATAGCAATCAGCCCCAGCATTTT
-	TRBJ2-2	-	TRBV2	CASSVGQGVTGELFF	TGTGCCAGCAGTGTTGGGCAGGGAGTCACCGGGGAGCTGTTTTTT
-	TRBJ1-2	TRBD1	TRBV2	CASSERRGVDYGYTF	TGTGCCAGCAGTGAACGCAGGGGGGTTGACTATGGCTACACCTTC
-	TRBJ1-2	-	TRBV19	CASSIGFGANYGYTF	TGTGCCAGTAGTATTGGTTTCGGAGCAAACTATGGCTACACCTTC
-	TRBJ1-5	-	TRBV30	CAWSAGGHQPQHF	TGTGCCTGGAGTGCGGGGGGACATCAGCCCCAGCATTTT
-	TRBJ1-2	TRBD1	TRBV7-9	CASSSGQVYGYTF	TGTGCCAGCAGCTCGGGACAGGTTTATGGCTACACCTTC
-	TRBJ1-5	-	TRBV27	CASSSLGYEGNQPQHF	TGTGCCAGCAGTTCCCTCGGGTACGAGGGCAATCAGCCCCAGCATTTT
-	TRBJ1-6	-	TRBV19	CASSASGFSSYNSPLHF	TGTGCCAGTAGTGCTTCCGGTTTCAGCTCCTATAATTCACCCCTCCACTTT
-	TRBJ1-3	-	TRBV5-4	CASSTRTDSGNTIYF	TGTGCCAGCAGCACACGGACGGACTCTGGAAACACCATATATTTT
-	TRBJ2-7	TRBD1	TRBV9	CASSSQGVSSYEQYF	TGTGCCAGCAGCTCTCAGGGGGTTAGCTCCTACGAGCAGTACTTC
-	TRBJ1-1	-	TRBV7-9	CASSLGTSTEAFF	TGTGCCAGCAGCCTAGGCACGTCCACTGAAGCTTTCTTT
-	TRBJ2-3	-	TRBV19	CASNAGADTQYF	TGTGCCAGTAACGCGGGCGCAGATACGCAGTATTTT
-	TRBJ1-3	-	TRBV15	CATRGSGNTIYF	TGTGCCACCAGGGGCAGTGGAAACACCATATATTTT
-	TRBJ2-3	-	TRBV4-3	CASSQEVFDAGTTDTQYF	TGCGCCAGCAGCCAAGAAGTCTTCGATGCAGGGACCACAGATACGCAGTATTTT
-	TRBJ1-2	-	TRBV19	CASSTLLEGYGYTF	TGTGCCAGTAGTACCCTTCTCGAGGGATATGGCTACACCTTC
-	TRBJ1-5	-	TRBV10-3	CAISLGGGNQPQHF	TGTGCCATCAGTTTAGGAGGGGGCAATCAGCCCCAGCATTTT
-	TRBJ1-5	TRBD1	TRBV19	CASTARGYDSNQPQHF	TGTGCCAGTACGGCCAGGGGGTATGATAGCAATCAGCCCCAGCATTTT
-	TRBJ1-2	-	TRBV5-1	CASSLGRGIGYGYTF	TGCGCCAGCAGCTTGGGCAGGGGAATAGGCTATGGCTACACCTTC
-	TRBJ1-5	-	TRBV18	CASSPGGDQPQHF	TGTGCCAGCTCACCGGGAGGGGACCAGCCCCAGCATTTT
-	TRBJ2-5	-	TRBV7-9	CASSPLAGAMYQETQYF	TGTGCCAGCAGCCCCTTGGCGGGGGCCATGTACCAAGAGACCCAGTACTTC
once	TRBJ1-1	-	TRBV5-6	CASSLMANTEAFF	TGTGCCAGCAGCTTAATGGCGAACACTGAAGCTTTCTTT
-	TRBJ2-1	TRBD1	TRBV7-2	CASSRGGTGTMNEQFF	TGTGCCAGCAGCCGGGGAGGGACAGGGACGATGAATGAGCAGTTCTTC
-	TRBJ2-7	-	TRBV7-2	CASSITYEQYF	TGTGCCAGCAGCATTACCTACGAGCAGTACTTC
once	TRBJ2-2	-	TRBV29-1	CSVDDTFGELFF	TGCAGCGTTGATGACACTTTCGGGGAGCTGTTTTTT
-	TRBJ2-5	TRBD1	TRBV7-9	CASSSGQGVETQYF	TGTGCCAGCAGCTCGGGACAGGGGGTAGAGACCCAGTACTTC
-	TRBJ1-4	TRBD1	TRBV7-9	CASNVWGQGLTNEKLFF	TGTGCCAGCAACGTATGGGGACAGGGTCTAACTAATGAAAAACTGTTTTTT
-	TRBJ1-3	-	TRBV4-3	CASSQDGVVPLVGSGNTIYF	TGCGCCAGCAGCCAAGATGGTGTAGTACCCCTAGTGGGCTCTGGAAACACCATATATTTT
-	TRBJ2-3	-	TRBV19	CASSIWGASTDTQYF	TGTGCCAGTAGTATATGGGGGGCTAGCACAGATACGCAGTATTTT
-	TRBJ2-1	-	TRBV4-3	CASSQAPTLDEQFF	TGCGCCAGCAGCCAAGCTCCGACACTCGATGAGCAGTTCTTC
-	TRBJ1-6	-	TRBV18	CASSLRRGAENSPLHF	TGTGCCAGCTCTCTGCGTAGAGGAGCTGAGAATTCACCCCTCCACTTT
-	TRBJ1-2	-	TRBV27	CASRMTGLLYGYTF	TGTGCCAGCAGAATGACAGGATTACTCTATGGCTACACCTTC
-	TRBJ2-3	TRBD2	TRBV5-1	CASSLEGGRGDTQYF	TGCGCCAGCAGCTTGGAGGGAGGGAGGGGAGATACGCAGTATTTT
-	TRBJ1-4	TRBD1	TRBV5-1	CASASGQGTGEKLFF	TGCGCCAGCGCGTCGGGACAGGGGACCGGGGAAAAACTGTTTTTT
-	TRBJ1-3	-	TRBV7-6	CAPQGEGFSIYF	TGTGCCCCCCAGGGTGAGGGGTTTTCCATATATTTT
-	TRBJ1-5	-	TRBV18	CASSPVPGQPQHF	TGTGCCAGCTCGCCTGTACCCGGTCAGCCCCAGCATTTT
-	TRBJ2-7	TRBD1	TRBV6-4	CASSDPRDREGSEQYF	TGTGCCAGCAGTGACCCAAGGGACAGGGAAGGTTCCGAGCAGTACTTC
-	TRBJ2-1	-	TRBV7-9	CASSLGSAQQQFF	TGTGCCAGCAGCTTAGGATCGGCCCAACAGCAGTTCTTC
-	TRBJ1-3	-	TRBV27	CASSPSSGNTIYF	TGTGCCAGCAGTCCCTCTTCTGGAAACACCATATATTTT
-	TRBJ1-1	-	TRBV5-6	CASSGAVATEAFF	TGTGCCAGCAGCGGCGCAGTGGCGACTGAAGCTTTCTTT
-	TRBJ2-7	TRBD1	TRBV15	CATSIRDRVFSYEQYF	TGTGCCACCAGCATAAGGGACAGGGTCTTCTCCTACGAGCAGTACTTC
-	TRBJ2-1	TRBD2	TRBV19	CASSIPYTSGNEQFF	TGTGCCAGTAGTATCCCGTATACTAGCGGCAATGAGCAGTTCTTC
-	TRBJ1-2	-	TRBV14	CASSQVPGNYGYTF	TGTGCCAGCAGCCAAGTCCCAGGGAACTATGGCTACACCTTC
-	TRBJ2-5	-	TRBV18	CASSPLEGVRQETQYF	TGTGCCAGCTCACCGTTAGAGGGGGTTCGCCAAGAGACCCAGTACTTC
-	TRBJ2-1	-	TRBV18	CASSPRGGGDYNEQFF	TGTGCCAGCTCACCTAGGGGCGGGGGCGACTACAATGAGCAGTTCTTC